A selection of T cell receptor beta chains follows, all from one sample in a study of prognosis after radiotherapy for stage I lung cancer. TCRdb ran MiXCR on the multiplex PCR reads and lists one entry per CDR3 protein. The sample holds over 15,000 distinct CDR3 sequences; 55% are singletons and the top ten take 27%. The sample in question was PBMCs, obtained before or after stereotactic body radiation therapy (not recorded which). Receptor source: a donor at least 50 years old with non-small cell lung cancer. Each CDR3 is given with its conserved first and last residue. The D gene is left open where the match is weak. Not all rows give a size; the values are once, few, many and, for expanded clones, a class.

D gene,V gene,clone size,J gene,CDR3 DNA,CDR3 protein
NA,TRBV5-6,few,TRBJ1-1,TGTGCCAGCAGCTTATATCTTGAAGCTTTCTTT,CASSLYLEAFF
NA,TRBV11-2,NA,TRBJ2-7,TGTGCCAGCAGCTTAGATCAACAGGGTACGACCTACGAGCAGTACTTC,CASSLDQQGTTYEQYF
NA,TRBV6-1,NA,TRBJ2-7,TGTGCCAGTAGTAGAAAGGGAGTGGGGACGGTCGACTACGAGCAGTACTTC,CASSRKGVGTVDYEQYF
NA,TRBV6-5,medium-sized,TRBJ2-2,TGTGCCAGCAGCCGGGACTTCTATATCGGGGAGCTGTTTTTT,CASSRDFYIGELFF
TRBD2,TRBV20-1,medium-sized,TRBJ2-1,TGCAGTGCTAGAGCCGAATCCGGGAGGGCCAGGTACAATGAGCAGTTCTTC,CSARAESGRARYNEQFF
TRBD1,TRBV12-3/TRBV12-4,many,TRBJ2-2,TGTGCCAGCAGTTTAGATCCCAGGGGGCGGGCCGGGGAGCTGTTTTTT,CASSLDPRGRAGELFF
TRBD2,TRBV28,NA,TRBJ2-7,TGTGCCATCATTTTAGGCGGAGCGGGAGGAATCTACGAGCAGTACTTC,CAIILGGAGGIYEQYF
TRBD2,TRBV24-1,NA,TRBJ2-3,TGTGCCACCAGTTACCCTAGCGGGAAGTCAATAGATACGCAGTATTTT,CATSYPSGKSIDTQYF
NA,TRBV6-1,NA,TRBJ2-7,TGTGCCAGCAGGGGATCTGTGGGTTCCTACGAGCAGTACTTC,CASRGSVGSYEQYF
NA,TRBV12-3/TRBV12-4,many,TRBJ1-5,TGTGCCAGCGTTCACAGGCTCCATCAGCCCCAGCATTTT,CASVHRLHQPQHF
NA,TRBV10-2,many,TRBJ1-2,TGCGCCAGCCGCGGGGACCCCTATGGCTACACCTTC,CASRGDPYGYTF
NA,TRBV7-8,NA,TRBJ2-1,TGTGCCAGCAGCTTGGGTTTGGGGAGGTCCGGGGCTGGGAATGAGCAGTTCTTC,CASSLGLGRSGAGNEQFF
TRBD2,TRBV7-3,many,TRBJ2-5,TGTGCCAGCAGCTTAGGGGGAGGGTCGGAGACCCAGTACTTC,CASSLGGGSETQYF
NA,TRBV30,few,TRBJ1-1,TGTGCCTGGAGTGTAGGGGGGAGCACTGAAGCTTTCTTT,CAWSVGGSTEAFF
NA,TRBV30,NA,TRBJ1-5,TGTGCCTGGAGTGGTGGTGAGGGTCAGCCCCAGCATTTT,CAWSGGEGQPQHF
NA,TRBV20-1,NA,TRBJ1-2,TGCAGTGCTAGAGATCCAGACAGGACTAACTATGGCTACACCTTC,CSARDPDRTNYGYTF
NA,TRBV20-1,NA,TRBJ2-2,TGCAGTGCTGCCGCGGAAAACACCGGGGAGCTGTTTTTT,CSAAAENTGELFF
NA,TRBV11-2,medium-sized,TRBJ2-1,TGTGCCAGCAGCTTAAGTGGTGGGAGTTTGCAGTTCTTC,CASSLSGGSLQFF
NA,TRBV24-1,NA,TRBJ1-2,TGTGCCACCAGTGACTCGGCACAGGGTCTGAACTATGGCTACACCTTC,CATSDSAQGLNYGYTF
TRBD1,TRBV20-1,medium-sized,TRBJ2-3,TGCAGTGCCCGGGACAGGGGGACGTCTATCATAGATACGCAGTATTTT,CSARDRGTSIIDTQYF
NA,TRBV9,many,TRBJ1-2,TGTGCCAGCAGCGTAGTAGGTCTATCCTTTGAGGGCTACACCTTC,CASSVVGLSFEGYTF
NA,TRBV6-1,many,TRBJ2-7,TGTGCCAGCAGCCCGGACAGCTCCGAGCAGTACTTC,CASSPDSSEQYF
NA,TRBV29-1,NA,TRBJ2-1,TGCAGCGTTGAAACGCGGTCCTACAATGAGCAGTTCTTC,CSVETRSYNEQFF